This T cell receptor beta chain is drawn from a study of shared clonotypes between healthy human individuals. It was CD45RO-negative cells, positively selected for CCR7, that made up naive CD8 cells, with terminally differentiated effector memory CD45RA+ cells excluded. Sequencing used immunoSEQ multiplex PCR; TCRdb keeps in-frame clones, though not all of them. Here the sample spans around 1.9 million clones, 90% to 95% being singletons. Specimen: naive CD8+ T cells from PBMCs. The sequence came from a man in his late teens or twenties in good health. Some clones in this sample may be carry-over from other donors' samples.

In DNA form, the CDR3 reads TGCGCCAGCAGCTGGACTAGCGGGTACGAGCAGTTCTTC. It is translated as CASSWTSGYEQFF. The V and J genes are TRBV5-1 and TRBJ2-1; 11 positions match TRBD2. The J segment lost 10 bases and the V segment lost 3 bases, leaving 3 bases of the junction unmatched. Per the germline V gene, CDR1 is SGHRS and CDR2 is YFSETQ. The CDR3 is 13 residues long.